One sample yielded the 24 T cell receptor beta chains listed below, sequenced in a study of blood T cell repertoires in COVID-19. Repertoires were generated with immunoSEQ multiplex PCR, while TCRdb's copy carries only in-frame clones and drops some. Altogether nearly 40,000 clones are present, 75% to 90% being singletons, with the ten largest covering roughly 15%. Source material: peripheral blood. These receptors were obtained from a man aged 45-65 years with active or convalescent COVID-19.

The chain links TRBV4-1 to TRBJ2-7; the D gene is possibly TRBD1 (6 bases). The CDR3 has 14 amino acids. Trimming shortened V by 5 bases and J by 2 bases, and 13 bases separated the two germline ends. CDR1 is MGHRA, CDR2 YSYEKL, per germline. CDR3 nucleotide sequence: TGCGCCAGCAGCTTTGGGACATCCCCCTACGAGCAGTACTTC. Amino acid sequence: CASSFGTSPYEQYF.

The chain joins TRBV5-1 to TRBJ2-7; D is possibly TRBD1 (5 bases). The CDR3 runs 15 residues. Germline CDR1 and CDR2: SGHRS and YFSETQ. V lost 0 bases and J lost 0, with 10 bases in between. This chain's CDR3 is CASSLGGHISYEQYF. The DNA for the CDR3 is TGCGCCAGCAGCTTGGGGGGCCACATCTCCTACGAGCAGTACTTC.

A single count supports this clone. The DNA of the CDR3 is TGTGCCAGCAGCTTAGGACTAGCGGGGGGGCTCAATGAGCAGTTCTTC. It codes for CASSLGLAGGLNEQFF. This chain links TRBV11-2 with TRBJ2-1; 14 nucleotides match TRBD2. Germline V gives CDR1 SGHAT, CDR2 FQNNGV. V shed 1 base and J 6 bases; nucleotides not matched to a gene: 2. This CDR3 has 16 amino acids.

The chain carries TRBV6-6 and TRBJ1-3; TRBD1 agrees at 9 bases. V shed 2 bases, J shed 4 bases, and the junction held 3 bases outside the gene matches. In germline, CDR1 is MNHNY, CDR2 SVGAGI (reference sequence). The CDR3 is 15 residues long. The CDR3 nucleotides read TGTGCCAGCAGTTACGAGACAGGGGGGGGAAACACCATATATTTT. Amino acid sequence: CASSYETGGGNTIYF.

The gene calls are TRBV6-5 and TRBJ2-3; 9 bases fit TRBD1. Germline V gene sequence: CDR1 MNHEY, CDR2 SVGAGI. Unmatched junction bases numbered 5, after V lost 5 bases and J lost 2 bases. CDR3 size: 15 residues. CDR3 protein: CASSQDRGYTDTQYF. In DNA, the CDR3 is TGTGCCAGCAGTCAGGACAGGGGATACACAGATACGCAGTATTTT.

This clone has more than one count but fewer than ten. This chain uses TRBV5-4 with TRBJ1-2, with TRBD1 matching over 9 bases. The J segment lost 6 bases and the V segment lost 4 bases, leaving 7 bases of the junction unmatched. CDR3 size: 14 residues. Germline assignment: CDR1 SGHNT and CDR2 YYREEE (reference sequence). In nucleotides, the CDR3 is TGTGCCAGCAGCCGAGACAGGGGGATGAATGGCTACACCTTC. Protein sequence: CASSRDRGMNGYTF.

The rearrangement links TRBV2 to TRBJ2-2, with 12 bases fitting TRBD2. Germline CDR1 and CDR2: SNHLY and FYNNEI. The CDR3 is 18 amino acids. V shed 4 bases and J 0 bases; nucleotides not matched to a gene: 6. The chain's CDR3 is CASSVTGLAGTNTGELFF. Written as DNA, the CDR3 is TGTGCCAGCAGTGTTACTGGACTAGCGGGGACGAACACCGGGGAGCTGTTTTTT.

The CDR3: CAITFGRGYGYTF. The CDR3 nucleotides read TGTGCCATCACCTTCGGCAGGGGGTATGGCTACACCTTC. The chain uses TRBV10-3 and TRBJ1-2, with 7 bases that match TRBD1. The V and J ends lost 7 bases and 5 bases, in that order; junction bases with no gene match: 7. The CDR3 has 13 residues. From germline, CDR1 is ENHRY and CDR2 SYGVKD.

The CDR3 region is CASSSSTASYEQYF. The CDR3 region has the DNA TGTGCCAGCAGCAGTTCGACAGCCTCCTACGAGCAGTACTTC. V is TRBV2 and J is TRBJ2-7, with a weak D call TRBD1 (5 bases). This CDR3 is 14 amino acids long. Germline values: CDR1 SNHLY, CDR2 FYNNEI. V shed 6 bases and J shed 0 bases, with 12 bases lying between them.

This chain joins TRBV5-1 and TRBJ2-3, with 8 bases identical to TRBD2. The germline V gene has CDR1 SGHRS and CDR2 YFSETQ. J gave up 3 bases and V 7 bases, and 7 bases lay outside the gene matches. This CDR3 has 14 amino acids. The CDR3 DNA is TGCGCCAGCTACCCGGGACTAGGGACAGATACGCAGTATTTT. Its translation: CASYPGLGTDTQYF. The full variable domain, its missing parts supplied by reference TRBV5-1 and TRBJ2-3, is KAGVTQTPRYLIKTRGQQVTLSCSPISGHRSVSWYQQTPGQGLQFLFEYFSETQRNKGNFPGRFSGRQFSNSRSEMNVSTLELGDSALYLCASYPGLGTDTQYFGPGTRLTVL.

This clone was seen just once. The chain uses TRBV28 and TRBJ2-7, with 10 positions matching TRBD2. CDR3 length: 15 residues. The V and J ends lost 6 bases and 0 bases, in that order; junction bases with no gene match: 5. Looked up from germline, CDR1 is MDHEN and CDR2 is SYDVKM. The CDR3 loop is CASRPTSGASYEQYF. The DNA for the CDR3 is TGTGCCAGCAGGCCCACTAGCGGGGCCTCCTACGAGCAGTACTTC.

The genes are TRBV10-3 and TRBJ1-2, with D unresolved. The CDR3 has 14 residues. The V gene lost 6 bases and the J gene lost 1 base, with 12 bases spanning the gap. Germline lookup yields CDR1 ENHRY and CDR2 SYGVKD. The CDR3 DNA reads TGTGCCATCAGGGGAGAAGGTTATAACTATGGCTACACCTTC. Protein sequence: CAIRGEGYNYGYTF.

The chain couples TRBV9 to TRBJ2-7, with 7 bases aligning to TRBD1. The CDR3 is 13 residues long. Germline V CDR1 and CDR2: SGDLS, YYNGEE. J gave up 0 bases and V 7 bases, and 4 bases lay outside the gene matches. The DNA of the CDR3 is TGTGCCAGCGGGACAGTAAACTCCTACGAGCAGTACTTC. Amino acids: CASGTVNSYEQYF.

The CDR3 reads CAAGQNTEAFF. Written as DNA, the CDR3 is TGTGCCGCAGGGCAGAACACTGAAGCTTTCTTT. The chain joins TRBV6-5 to TRBJ1-1, with D perhaps matching TRBD1 (5 bases). Between the trimmed V and J ends, which lost 11 bases and 1 base, there was a span of 8 bases. The CDR3 is 11 amino acids. Per the germline V gene, CDR1 is MNHEY and CDR2 is SVGAGI.

The rearrangement uses TRBV12-5 and TRBJ2-7; no firm D call. V gave up 5 bases and J gave up 2 bases, with 7 bases separating them. This CDR3 spans 12 amino acids. Germline-derived CDR1 and CDR2 are LGHNT and FRNRAP. Written as DNA, the CDR3 is TGTGCTAGTGGTCCCACAACCTACGAGCAGTACTTC. This encodes CASGPTTYEQYF.

The genes are TRBV7-8 and TRBJ2-7; no reliable D call. Trimming took 1 base from V and 1 from J, leaving 8 bases between them. Germline-derived CDR1 and CDR2 are SGHVS and FQNEAQ. This CDR3 spans 14 amino acids. The CDR3 spells CASSLGGESYEQYF. The DNA for the CDR3 is TGTGCCAGCAGCTTAGGAGGCGAGTCCTACGAGCAGTACTTC.

This clone was found once. V usage is TRBV24-1 and J usage is TRBJ1-1; TRBD1 aligns across 10 bases. V shed 3 bases, J shed 12 bases, and the junction held 9 bases outside the gene matches. Germline V gene sequence: CDR1 KGHDR, CDR2 SFDVKD. This CDR3 has 14 residues. The CDR3: CATSDGGGQGLTFF. The CDR3 bases are TGTGCCACCAGTGATGGGGGGGGACAGGGGTTAACTTTCTTT.

V and J are TRBV7-6 and TRBJ1-6; 9 positions match TRBD1. The CDR3 has 15 residues. CDR1 is SGHVS, CDR2 FNYEAQ, per germline. V was pared by 1 base and J by 9 bases, with 4 bases of the junction left unmatched. The CDR3: CASSLEGTGISPLHF. The CDR3 DNA follows: TGTGCCAGCAGCTTAGAGGGGACAGGGATTTCACCCCTCCACTTT.

The V call is TRBV12-3 or TRBV12-4, the J call TRBJ2-1; 15 bases map to TRBD2. The CDR3 is made up of 13 amino acids. The V and J ends lost 6 bases and 15 bases, in that order; junction bases with no gene match: 6. The CDR3 loop reads CASSGLAGGQLFF. The CDR3 DNA follows: TGTGCCAGCAGCGGACTAGCGGGGGGGCAGCTGTTCTTC.

The CDR3 reads CASSIPGNAEAFF. DNA of the CDR3: TGTGCCAGCAGTATCCCAGGAAACGCTGAAGCTTTCTTT. The J gene is TRBJ1-1, the V gene TRBV6-5; D remains unclear. Germline CDR1 is MNHEY and CDR2 is SVGAGI. The CDR3 is 13 residues long. The germline V and J ends were trimmed by 5 bases and 6 bases, with 13 bases remaining between them.

This rearrangement joins TRBV19 to TRBJ1-1; D gene unclear. The CDR3 has 15 residues. Germline CDR1 reads LNHDA; CDR2 reads SQIVND (reference sequence). V lost 4 bases and J 3 bases, leaving 15 bases between the germline ends. In nucleotides, the CDR3 is TGTGCCAGTAGTACCAACCTGCCCCCGGACACTGAAGCTTTCTTT. This sequence encodes CASSTNLPPDTEAFF.

This clone has just a few counts. The gene calls are TRBV28 and TRBJ1-2; the D is unclear. V was cut by 3 bases and J by 4 bases, with 6 bases left in between. This CDR3 has 12 residues. Per germline, CDR1 MDHEN and CDR2 SYDVKM. The CDR3 DNA follows: TGTGCCAGCAGTTTTGAGTCCTATGGCTACACCTTC. It encodes CASSFESYGYTF.

This chain links TRBV6-5 with TRBJ1-2; TRBD1 aligns across 9 bases. Germline V CDR1 and CDR2: MNHEY, SVGAGI. Trimming took 2 bases from V and 8 from J; bases not matched to a gene: 9. There are 15 residues in the CDR3. Written as DNA, the CDR3 is TGTGCCAGCAGTTACCTGTCACAGGGGGCTCGGGGCTACACCTTC. Its translation: CASSYLSQGARGYTF.

The V and J genes are TRBV6-6 and TRBJ2-1; 13 bases agree with TRBD2. Trimming removed 5 bases from V and 8 bases from J; junction bases left unmatched: 6. CDR1 is MNHNY, CDR2 SVGAGI, per germline (reference sequence). The CDR3 runs to 15 residues. In DNA form, the CDR3 reads TGTGCCAGCAGTCGGACTAGCGGGGGTTTCTATGAGCAGTTCTTC. This gives the protein CASSRTSGGFYEQFF.